A single sample is the source of the 17 T cell receptor beta chains below, sequenced in a study of control samples from healthy donors and cancer patients. The protocol was immunoSEQ multiplex PCR, while the TCRdb copy is restricted to in-frame clones and leaves out a portion. This table holds over 100,000 clones, 92% found once. Material for sequencing was blood. The receptors shown here come from a man between 18 and 35 years old in good health.

Here the CDR3 reads CASSSASMGTQYF. DNA for the CDR3: TGTGCCAGCAGTTCTGCCTCAATGGGGACCCAGTACTTC. V and J are TRBV6-2 or TRBV6-3 and TRBJ2-5; D gene ambiguous. The V gene's germline CDR1 is MNHEY and CDR2 SVGEGT. The CDR3 sequence is 13 residues long. V was trimmed by 4 bases and J by 7 bases, leaving 13 bases between them.

The V and J genes are TRBV5-1 and TRBJ2-1, with D tentatively TRBD1 or TRBD2 (5 bases each). Trimming stripped 0 bases from V and 5 bases from J, with 15 bases between. Germline values: CDR1 SGHRS, CDR2 YFSETQ. CDR3 length equals 16 residues. CDR3 DNA: TGCGCCAGCAGCTTGGATAGGGGTTGGGGGAACAATGAGCAGTTCTTC. Amino acid sequence: CASSLDRGWGNNEQFF.

The rearrangement joins TRBV5-4 to TRBJ2-7; D is possibly TRBD1 (6 bases). Germline V gives CDR1 SGHNT, CDR2 YYREEE (reference sequence). Trimming pared 4 bases from V and 2 bases from J, leaving 13 bases between. This CDR3 region has 14 residues. CDR3 region: CASSTIGTTYEQYF. The CDR3 nucleotides are TGTGCCAGCAGCACTATCGGGACAACCTACGAGCAGTACTTC.

This chain connects TRBV6-6 to TRBJ1-5; D is uncertain. The CDR3 covers 14 residues. Per the germline V gene, CDR1 is MNHNY and CDR2 is SVGAGI (reference sequence). V lost 7 bases to trimming and J lost 2 bases, with 12 bases between them. The DNA for the CDR3 is TGTGCCAGCAAGTTACGAGGCGGCAATCAGCCCCAGCATTTT. It encodes CASKLRGGNQPQHF.

The J gene is TRBJ1-6, the V gene TRBV11-2; tentatively, D is TRBD1 (6 bases). The CDR3 covers 15 residues. V was shortened by 1 base and J by 9 bases, with 13 bases between the two germline ends. Germline lookup yields CDR1 SGHAT and CDR2 FQNNGV. The CDR3 is CASSLGGGPTSPLHF. CDR3 nucleotides: TGTGCCAGCAGCTTAGGTGGGGGCCCTACTTCACCCCTCCACTTT.

The chain uses TRBV30 and TRBJ1-2; 8 nucleotides line up with TRBD1. The ends lost 2 bases at V and 4 bases at J; junction bases unmatched: 9. Germline V gene sequence: CDR1 GTSNPN, CDR2 SVGIG (reference sequence). The CDR3 contains 15 residues. The CDR3 sequence is CAWSFYSGGSYGYTF. The CDR3 region has the DNA TGTGCCTGGAGTTTTTACTCAGGGGGCAGCTATGGCTACACCTTC.

Concerning this clone itself: Additional DNA sequences in this sample encode the identical CDR3. J is TRBJ1-2 and V is TRBV12-3 or TRBV12-4; D unresolved. CDR3 length equals 11 residues. Between the trimmed V and J ends, which lost 5 bases and 7 bases, there was a span of 8 bases. The CDR3 nucleotides read TGTGCCAGCAGTCTCCCGGGTGGCTACACCTTC. This encodes CASSLPGGYTF.

V and J are TRBV6-6 and TRBJ1-5; maybe TRBD1 (5 bases). Germline V CDR1 and CDR2: MNHNY, SVGAGI (reference sequence). The CDR3 length is 15 residues. The V end lost 2 bases, the J end lost 7 bases, and 15 bases lay between the germline ends. The CDR3, as DNA: TGTGCCAGCAGTTACCGGCCTTTGGGGGAACAGCCCCAGCATTTT. It specifies CASSYRPLGEQPQHF.

In this sample, this clone turned up once. The sample holds other DNA sequences that translate to the same CDR3. The chain couples TRBV7-9 to TRBJ2-7; the D gene is possibly TRBD1 (6 bases). The CDR3 contains 14 residues. V was pared by 5 bases and J by 0 bases, with 11 bases between. The germline V gene encodes CDR1 SEHNR and CDR2 FQNEAQ (reference sequence). The CDR3 DNA reads TGTGCCAGCAGCCCAGACAGGAGCTCCTACGAGCAGTACTTC. Its protein product is CASSPDRSSYEQYF.

The chain is built from TRBV6-1 and TRBJ2-7; 9 positions match TRBD2. This CDR3 has 14 amino acids. The junction had 5 bases not matched to a gene; V was cut back by 3 bases and J by 5 bases. The germline CDR1 and CDR2 sequences are MNHNS and SASEGT. The CDR3 reads CASSDGGGANEQYF. The CDR3 bases are TGTGCCAGCAGTGACGGCGGGGGGGCCAACGAGCAGTACTTC.

This clone was observed once. The chain joins TRBV4-1 to TRBJ2-1; 9 bases line up with TRBD1. The V gene's germline CDR1 is MGHRA and CDR2 YSYEKL. This CDR3 region has 18 residues. The ends lost 1 base at V and 3 bases at J; junction bases unmatched: 10. CDR3 loop: CASSQGLRDRASYNEQFF. CDR3 nucleotides: TGCGCCAGCAGCCAAGGGCTTAGGGACAGGGCTAGCTACAATGAGCAGTTCTTC.

The J gene is TRBJ2-1, the V gene TRBV29-1; 12 nucleotides align to TRBD2. The CDR3 runs 13 residues. V gave up 7 bases and J gave up 7 bases; unmatched junction bases: 5. The germline V gene has CDR1 SQVTM and CDR2 ANQGSEA. As DNA, the CDR3 is TGCAGCGCCAGACTAGCGGGGGTAAATGAGCAGTTCTTC. This codes for CSARLAGVNEQFF.

The chain links TRBV9 to TRBJ2-7, with D hard to call. V lost 2 bases to trimming and J lost 5 bases, with 5 bases between them. The germline V gene encodes CDR1 SGDLS and CDR2 YYNGEE. The CDR3 sequence is 11 residues long. The chain's CDR3 is CASSVGDEQYF. DNA of the CDR3: TGTGCCAGCAGCGTTGGGGACGAGCAGTACTTC.

This sequence joins TRBV6-1 and TRBJ2-2; D perhaps matches TRBD1 (6 bases). Per the germline V gene, CDR1 is MNHNS and CDR2 is SASEGT. Trimming left V 6 bases short and J 6 bases short, with 14 bases between. The CDR3 spans 14 residues. The CDR3 region has the DNA TGTGCCAGCAGCCGGACAGACAAGTCCGGGGAGCTGTTTTTT. Encoded protein: CASSRTDKSGELFF.

This clone was observed once. The rearrangement joins TRBV6-5 to TRBJ1-1, with D perhaps TRBD1 (6 bases). Germline V gene lookup returns CDR1 MNHEY and CDR2 SVGAGI. The V gene lost 7 bases and the J gene lost 3 bases, with 15 bases spanning the gap. This CDR3 contains 14 residues. The CDR3 region is CASTLGGADTEAFF. The CDR3 DNA reads as TGTGCCAGCACCTTGGGGGGGGCAGACACTGAAGCTTTCTTT.

V gene TRBV6-4 combines with J gene TRBJ2-5; 8 bases are shared with TRBD1. CDR1 and CDR2 (germline): MRHNA, SNTAGT. V was clipped by 2 bases and J by 1 base; unmatched bases: 6. The CDR3 spans 16 residues. CDR3 nucleotide sequence: TGTGCCAGCAGTGACCAGGGGGCGTATTGCCAAGAGACCCAGTACTTC. Protein sequence: CASSDQGAYCQETQYF.

This CDR3 reads CASSGDSWAYEQYF. For the CDR3, the DNA is TGCGCCAGCAGCGGGGACAGCTGGGCCTACGAGCAGTACTTC. The chain combines TRBV5-1 with TRBJ2-7; 7 nucleotides match TRBD1. The V segment lost 4 bases and the J segment 2 bases; nucleotides outside the gene matches: 6. CDR1 is SGHRS, CDR2 YFSETQ, per germline. There are 14 residues in the CDR3.